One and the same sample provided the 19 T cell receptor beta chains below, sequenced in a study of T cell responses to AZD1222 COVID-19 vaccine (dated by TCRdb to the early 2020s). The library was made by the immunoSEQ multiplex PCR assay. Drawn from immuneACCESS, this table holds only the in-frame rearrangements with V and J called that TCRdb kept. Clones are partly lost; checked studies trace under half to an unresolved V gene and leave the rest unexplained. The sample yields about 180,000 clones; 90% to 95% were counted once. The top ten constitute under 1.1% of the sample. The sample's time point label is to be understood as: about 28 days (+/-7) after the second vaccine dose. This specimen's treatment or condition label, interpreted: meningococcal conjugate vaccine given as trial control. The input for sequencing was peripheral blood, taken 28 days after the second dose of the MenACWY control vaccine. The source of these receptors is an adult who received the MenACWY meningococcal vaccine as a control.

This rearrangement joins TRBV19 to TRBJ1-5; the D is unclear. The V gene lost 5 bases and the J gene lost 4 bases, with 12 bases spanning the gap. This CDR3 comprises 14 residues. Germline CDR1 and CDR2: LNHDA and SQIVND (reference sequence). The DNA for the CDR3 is TGTGCCAGTAGTGCTCCCCTGGGGAATCAGCCCCAGCATTTT. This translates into CASSAPLGNQPQHF.

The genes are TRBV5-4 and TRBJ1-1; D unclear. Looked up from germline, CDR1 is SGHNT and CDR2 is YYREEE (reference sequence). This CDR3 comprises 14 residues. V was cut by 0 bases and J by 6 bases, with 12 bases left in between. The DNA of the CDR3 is TGTGCCAGCAGCTTGGACCTCTCGGGCTCTGAAGCTTTCTTT. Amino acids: CASSLDLSGSEAFF.

The CDR3 is CASGRPGLPYEQYF. CDR3 DNA sequence: TGTGCTAGTGGCCGTCCGGGACTCCCCTACGAGCAGTACTTC. V usage is TRBV12-5 and J usage is TRBJ2-7; possibly TRBD2 for D (6 bases). With 6 bases removed from V and 2 bases from J, the gap between germline ends came to 14 bases. The CDR3 has 14 residues. Germline V gene sequence: CDR1 LGHNT, CDR2 FRNRAP.

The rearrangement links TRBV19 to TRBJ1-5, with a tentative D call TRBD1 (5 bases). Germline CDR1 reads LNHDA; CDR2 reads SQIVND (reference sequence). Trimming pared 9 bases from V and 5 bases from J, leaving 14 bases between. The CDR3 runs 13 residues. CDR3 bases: TGTGCCAGCTCGGACACTTGGGATCAGCCCCAGCATTTT. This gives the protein CASSDTWDQPQHF.

CDR3: CASSFRQGAGYGYTF. The CDR3, as DNA: TGCGCCAGCAGCTTCCGACAGGGAGCAGGCTATGGCTACACCTTC. The chain couples TRBV5-1 to TRBJ1-2; TRBD1 aligns across 7 bases. The germline V gene has CDR1 SGHRS and CDR2 YFSETQ. This CDR3 region has 15 residues. With 2 bases clipped from V and 4 bases from J, the junction kept 8 bases outside the gene matches.

The CDR3 DNA reads TGTGCCAGCAGTTACCCAACGTCTACCGGGGAGCTGTTTTTT. This codes for CASSYPTSTGELFF. V is TRBV6-6 and J is TRBJ2-2; D ambiguous. The V and J ends lost 2 bases and 5 bases respectively, with 9 bases between them. Germline V gene sequence: CDR1 MNHNY, CDR2 SVGAGI (reference sequence). This CDR3 comprises 14 residues.

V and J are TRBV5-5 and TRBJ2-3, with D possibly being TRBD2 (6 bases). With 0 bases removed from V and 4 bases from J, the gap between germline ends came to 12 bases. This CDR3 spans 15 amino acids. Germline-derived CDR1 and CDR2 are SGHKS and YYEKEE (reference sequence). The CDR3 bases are TGTGCCAGCAGCTTGGCCGGGAGTGGGCCAGATACGCAGTATTTT. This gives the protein CASSLAGSGPDTQYF.

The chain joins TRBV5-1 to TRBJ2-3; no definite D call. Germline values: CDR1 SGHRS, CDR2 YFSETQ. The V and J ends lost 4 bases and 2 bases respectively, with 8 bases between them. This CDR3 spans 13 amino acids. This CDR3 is CASSVYNTDTQYF. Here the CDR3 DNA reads TGCGCCAGCAGCGTCTACAACACAGATACGCAGTATTTT.

For the CDR3, the DNA is TGTGCCAGCACTCCTCCTACATTGAACACTGAAGCTTTCTTT. Amino acid sequence: CASTPPTLNTEAFF. The rearrangement joins TRBV6-5 to TRBJ1-1; no definite D call. Trimming took off 7 bases at V and 0 bases at J, with 12 bases between the two ends. Germline V gives CDR1 MNHEY, CDR2 SVGAGI. This CDR3 comprises 14 residues.

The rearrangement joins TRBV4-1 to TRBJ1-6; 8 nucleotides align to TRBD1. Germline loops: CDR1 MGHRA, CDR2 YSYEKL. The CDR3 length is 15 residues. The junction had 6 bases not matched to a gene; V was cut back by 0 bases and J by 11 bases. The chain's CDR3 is CASSQEDRGSTPLHF. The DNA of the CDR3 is TGCGCCAGCAGCCAAGAAGACAGGGGTAGTACACCCCTCCACTTT.

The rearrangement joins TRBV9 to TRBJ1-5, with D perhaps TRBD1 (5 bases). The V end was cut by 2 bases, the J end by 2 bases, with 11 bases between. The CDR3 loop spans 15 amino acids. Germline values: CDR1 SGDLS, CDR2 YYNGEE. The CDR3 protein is CASSVGTLGNQPQHF. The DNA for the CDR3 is TGTGCCAGCAGCGTCGGGACCCTCGGCAATCAGCCCCAGCATTTT.

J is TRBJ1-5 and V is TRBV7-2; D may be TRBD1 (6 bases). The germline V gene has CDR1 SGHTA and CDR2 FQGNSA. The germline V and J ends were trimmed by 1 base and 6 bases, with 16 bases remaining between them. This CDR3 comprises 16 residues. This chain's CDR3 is CASSLGRTGTGQPQHF. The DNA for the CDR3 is TGTGCCAGCAGCTTAGGCCGAACAGGGACCGGTCAGCCCCAGCATTTT.

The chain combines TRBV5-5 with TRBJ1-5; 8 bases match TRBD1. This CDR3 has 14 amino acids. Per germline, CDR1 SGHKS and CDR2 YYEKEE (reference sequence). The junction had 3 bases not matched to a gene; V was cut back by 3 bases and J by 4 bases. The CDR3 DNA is TGTGCCAGCAGCTACCAGGGGGCTAATCAGCCCCAGCATTTT. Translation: CASSYQGANQPQHF. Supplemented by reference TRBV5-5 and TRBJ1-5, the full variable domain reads DAGVTQSPTHLIKTRGQQVTLRCSPISGHKSVSWYQQVLGQGPQFIFQYYEKEERGRGNFPDRFSARQFPNYSSELNVNALLLGDSALYLCASSYQGANQPQHFGDGTRLSIL.

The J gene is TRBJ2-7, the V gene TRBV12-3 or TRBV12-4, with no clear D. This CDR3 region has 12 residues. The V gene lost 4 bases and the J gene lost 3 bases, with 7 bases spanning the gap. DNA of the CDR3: TGTGCCAGCAGTTCAAACAGCTACGAGCAGTACTTC. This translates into CASSSNSYEQYF.

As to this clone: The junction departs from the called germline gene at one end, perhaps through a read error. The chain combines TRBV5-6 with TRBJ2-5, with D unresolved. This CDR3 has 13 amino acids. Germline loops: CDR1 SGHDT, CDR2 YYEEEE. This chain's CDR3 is CASSRRWVEAQYF. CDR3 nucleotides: TGTGCCAGCAGCCGACGATGGGTAGAGGCCCAGTACTTC.

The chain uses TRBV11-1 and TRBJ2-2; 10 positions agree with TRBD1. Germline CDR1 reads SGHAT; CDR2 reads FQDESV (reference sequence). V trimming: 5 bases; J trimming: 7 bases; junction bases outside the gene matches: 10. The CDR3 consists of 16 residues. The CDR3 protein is CASSLDGQGVDGELFF. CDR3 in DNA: TGTGCCAGCAGCCTAGACGGACAGGGGGTAGACGGGGAGCTGTTTTTT.

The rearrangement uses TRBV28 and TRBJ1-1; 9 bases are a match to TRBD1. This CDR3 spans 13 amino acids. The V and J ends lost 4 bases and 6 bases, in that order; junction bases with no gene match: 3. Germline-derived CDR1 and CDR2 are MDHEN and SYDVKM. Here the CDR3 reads CASSSQGAAEAFF. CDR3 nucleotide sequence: TGTGCCAGCAGTTCACAGGGGGCTGCTGAAGCTTTCTTT.

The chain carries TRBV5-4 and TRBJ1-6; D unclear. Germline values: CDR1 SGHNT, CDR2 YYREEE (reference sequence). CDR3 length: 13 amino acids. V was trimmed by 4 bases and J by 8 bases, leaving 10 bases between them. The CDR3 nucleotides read TGTGCCAGCAGCCCGGAACAGTATTCACCCCTCCACTTT. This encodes CASSPEQYSPLHF.

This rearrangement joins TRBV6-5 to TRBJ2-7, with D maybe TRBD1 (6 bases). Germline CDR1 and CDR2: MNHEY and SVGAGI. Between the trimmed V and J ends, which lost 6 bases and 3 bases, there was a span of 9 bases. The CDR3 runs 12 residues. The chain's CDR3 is CASRSQGYEQYF. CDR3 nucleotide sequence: TGTGCCAGCAGGTCACAGGGCTACGAGCAGTACTTC.